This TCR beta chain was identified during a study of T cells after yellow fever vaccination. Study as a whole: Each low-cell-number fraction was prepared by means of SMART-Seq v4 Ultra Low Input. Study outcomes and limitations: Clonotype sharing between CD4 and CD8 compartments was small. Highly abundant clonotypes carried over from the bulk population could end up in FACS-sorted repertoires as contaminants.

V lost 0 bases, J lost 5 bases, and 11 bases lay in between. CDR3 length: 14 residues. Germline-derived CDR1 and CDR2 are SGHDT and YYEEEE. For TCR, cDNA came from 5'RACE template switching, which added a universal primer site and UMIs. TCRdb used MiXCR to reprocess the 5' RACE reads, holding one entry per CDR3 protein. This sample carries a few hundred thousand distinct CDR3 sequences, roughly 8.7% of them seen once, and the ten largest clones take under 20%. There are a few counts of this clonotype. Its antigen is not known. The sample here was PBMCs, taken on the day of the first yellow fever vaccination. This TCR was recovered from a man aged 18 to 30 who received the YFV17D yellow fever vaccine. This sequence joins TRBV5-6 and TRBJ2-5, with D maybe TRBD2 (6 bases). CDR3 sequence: CASSLVGTRETQYF. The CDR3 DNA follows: TGTGCCAGCAGCTTGGTGGGGACTCGGGAGACCCAGTACTTC.